The 5 T cell receptor beta chains reported below all come from one sample, sequenced in a study of blood T cells in healthy people across ages. Through a sample-barcoded 5' primer and a J-beta primer mix, a second PCR was run for roughly 7 to 11 cycles. MiXCR was run by TCRdb on the 5' RACE reads, yielding one entry per CDR3 protein. The sample records 910,000 or so distinct CDR3 sequences, roughly 50% being singletons. Sequencing was performed on blood. The receptors derive from a woman in her fifties or sixties in good health.

In this sample, this clonotype turned up a few times. The genes are TRBV7-9 and TRBJ1-5; D is ambiguous. The CDR3 is made up of 14 amino acids. The germline V and J ends were trimmed by 1 base and 3 bases, with 7 bases remaining between them. The V gene's germline CDR1 is SEHNR and CDR2 FQNEAQ (reference sequence). The CDR3 nucleotides read TGTGCCAGCAGCTTAGGGGCAGCCAATCAGCCCCAGCATTTT. Encoded protein: CASSLGAANQPQHF.

The rearrangement links TRBV20-1 to TRBJ2-7; D possibly uses TRBD1 or TRBD2 (6 bases each). Trimming pared 3 bases from V and 3 bases from J, leaving 12 bases between. This CDR3 spans 13 amino acids. Germline values: CDR1 DFQATT, CDR2 SNEGSKA (reference sequence). DNA for the CDR3: TGCAGTGCTAGCCGGGGGCGCTTCTACGAGCAGTACTTC. This sequence encodes CSASRGRFYEQYF.

The genes are TRBV5-6 and TRBJ1-2, with D uncertain. The CDR3 sequence is 15 residues long. The germline gives CDR1 SGHDT, CDR2 YYEEEE. V dropped 0 bases and J dropped 5 bases, with 14 bases sitting between them. DNA of the CDR3: TGTGCCAGCAGCTTGGACAGACCACTACCTTATGGCTACACCTTC. Its translation is CASSLDRPLPYGYTF. Full variable domain (rest looked up from reference TRBV5-6 and TRBJ1-2): DAGVTQSPTHLIKTRGQQVTLRCSPKSGHDTVSWYQQALGQGPQFIFQYYEEEERQRGNFPDRFSGHQFPNYSSELNVNALLLGDSALYLCASSLDRPLPYGYTFGSGTRLTVV.

This clonotype showed up just a few times. The chain uses TRBV28 and TRBJ2-1; D perhaps matches TRBD2 (6 bases). Trimming took 3 bases from V and 0 from J, leaving 12 bases between them. The length of the CDR3 is 16 residues. The germline CDR1 and CDR2 sequences are MDHEN and SYDVKM. The CDR3 DNA is TGTGCCAGCAGTTTTTCGGCGACTAGCTCCTACAATGAGCAGTTCTTC. This sequence encodes CASSFSATSSYNEQFF. The full variable domain, with the rest looked up from reference TRBV28 and TRBJ2-1, is DVKVTQSSRYLVKRTGEKVFLECVQDMDHENMFWYRQDPGLGLRLIYFSYDVKMKEKGDIPEGYSVSREKKERFSLILESASTNQTSMYLCASSFSATSSYNEQFFGPGTRLTVL.

The J gene is TRBJ1-2, the V gene TRBV20-1; D gene unclear. V was pared by 1 base and J by 4 bases, with 10 bases between. Germline V gene sequence: CDR1 DFQATT, CDR2 SNEGSKA (reference sequence). The CDR3 runs 13 residues. The CDR3 nucleotides read TGCAGTGCTAGAGTTGAGGTGGGCTATGGCTACACCTTC. This codes for CSARVEVGYGYTF.